What follows describes a single TCR beta chain. The data originate from a study of shared clonotypes between healthy human individuals. Unsorted PBMC replicate PCRs drew on about 0.3 ug DNA, representing 25,000 to 30,000 T cell genomes. Libraries were prepared by immunoSEQ multiplex PCR; TCRdb keeps only in-frame clonotypes and omits some of them. Of over 400,000 clones listed, more than 65% were seen once; the top ten hold about 13%. The CDR3 covers 12 residues. The V gene lost 7 bases and the J gene lost 7 bases, with 10 bases spanning the gap. Germline loops: CDR1 MNHEY, CDR2 SVGAGI. The sequence derives from a woman between 35 and 50 years old in good health. Some clones in this sample may be carry-over from other donors' samples. This rearrangement joins TRBV6-5 to TRBJ2-2; TRBD2 might be the D (5 bases). Sample: PBMCs. CDR3 coding DNA: TGTGCCAGCACTGGGAGTAACGGGGAGCTGTTTTTT. Protein sequence: CASTGSNGELFF.